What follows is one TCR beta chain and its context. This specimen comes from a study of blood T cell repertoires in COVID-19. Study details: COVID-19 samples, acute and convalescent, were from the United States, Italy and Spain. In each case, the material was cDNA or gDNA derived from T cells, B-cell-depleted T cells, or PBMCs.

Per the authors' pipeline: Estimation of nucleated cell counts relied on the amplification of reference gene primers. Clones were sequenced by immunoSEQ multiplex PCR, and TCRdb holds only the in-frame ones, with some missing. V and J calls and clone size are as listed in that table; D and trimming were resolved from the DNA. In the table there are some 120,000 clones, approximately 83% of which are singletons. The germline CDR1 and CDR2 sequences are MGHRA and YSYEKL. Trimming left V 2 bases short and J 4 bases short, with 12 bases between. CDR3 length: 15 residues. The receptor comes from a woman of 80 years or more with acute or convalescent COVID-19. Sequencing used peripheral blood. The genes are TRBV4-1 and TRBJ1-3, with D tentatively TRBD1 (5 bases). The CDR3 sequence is CASSQPTGSGNTIYF. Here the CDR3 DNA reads TGCGCCAGCAGCCAACCTACAGGCTCGGGAAACACCATATATTTT.